Shown below are 7 T cell receptor beta chains from a single sample sequenced in a study of cytomegalovirus exposure and HLA in healthy donors. TCRdb keeps only in-frame clones here, not all; method: immunoSEQ multiplex PCR. The sample lists 200,000 to 250,000 clones, 70% to 90% occurring once. Sequenced input: PBMCs. These receptors originate from a young woman in good health and CMV-seronegative.

This clone showed up just once. The rearrangement joins TRBV11-2 to TRBJ2-7; D unresolved. This CDR3 spans 14 amino acids. Germline V gene data show CDR1 as SGHAT and CDR2 as FQNNGV. V shed 0 bases and J shed 1 base, with 7 bases lying between them. For the CDR3, the DNA is TGTGCCAGCAGCTTAGAGCTGTCTTCCTACGAGCAGTACTTC. Translated: CASSLELSSYEQYF.

The chain recombines TRBV9 with TRBJ2-3; D could derive from TRBD1 or TRBD2 (6 bases each). Trimming removed 3 bases at V and 1 base at J, with 18 bases between. The CDR3 sequence is 17 residues long. From germline, CDR1 is SGDLS and CDR2 YYNGEE. The CDR3, as DNA: TGTGCCAGCAGCGGAGACCTTAAGGGGGGAGGCACAGATACGCAGTATTTT. This encodes CASSGDLKGGGTDTQYF.

The CDR3 is CASSVGGSGGASYNEQFF. CDR3 in DNA: TGTGCCAGCAGCGTAGGCGGTAGCGGGGGGGCTTCCTACAATGAGCAGTTCTTC. The chain couples TRBV9 to TRBJ2-1, with 11 bases aligning to TRBD2. This CDR3 region has 18 residues. Germline trimming cut 0 bases from V and 1 base from J; bases unmatched to any gene: 6. Germline loops: CDR1 SGDLS, CDR2 YYNGEE. The whole variable domain, remainder taken from reference TRBV9 and TRBJ2-1, is DSGVTQTPKHLITATGQRVTLRCSPRSGDLSVYWYQQSLDQGLQFLIQYYNGEERAKGNILERFSAQQFPDLHSELNLSSLELGDSALYFCASSVGGSGGASYNEQFFGPGTRLTVL.

This rearrangement joins TRBV11-2 to TRBJ2-7; D ambiguous. The CDR3 is 15 amino acids. Germline values: CDR1 SGHAT, CDR2 FQNNGV. Trimming pared 4 bases from V and 4 bases from J, leaving 17 bases between. The chain's CDR3 is CASSSLSSLGYEQYF. As DNA, the CDR3 is TGTGCCAGCAGCTCCCTTAGTAGTCTCGGTTACGAGCAGTACTTC.

This clone has just a few counts. V is TRBV6-5 and J is TRBJ1-5; tentative D call: TRBD1 (5 bases). The germline CDR1 and CDR2 sequences are MNHEY and SVGAGI. The CDR3 loop spans 15 amino acids. V was clipped by 6 bases and J by 1 base, with 13 bases between them. Here the CDR3 reads CASSPGWGSNQPQHF. The DNA for the CDR3 is TGTGCCAGCAGCCCAGGCTGGGGGAGCAATCAGCCCCAGCATTTT.

This clone was seen once. The chain couples TRBV6-5 to TRBJ2-3, with D perhaps given as TRBD1 or TRBD2 (6 bases each). The CDR3 covers 15 residues. CDR1 and CDR2 (germline): MNHEY, SVGAGI. Trimming removed 6 bases from V and 8 bases from J, with 21 bases in between. The CDR3, as DNA: TGTGCCAGCAGACCCCAGTCCGTGGGGGGCGGTACGCAGTATTTT. This encodes CASRPQSVGGGTQYF.

The rearrangement joins TRBV30 to TRBJ2-2; no clear D. CDR3 length equals 11 residues. Between the trimmed V and J ends, which lost 3 bases and 8 bases, there was a span of 7 bases. The germline V gene encodes CDR1 GTSNPN and CDR2 SVGIG (reference sequence). CDR3 loop: CAWSELGELFF. The DNA for the CDR3 is TGTGCCTGGAGCGAACTTGGGGAGCTGTTTTTT.